The source of this T cell receptor (beta chain) is a study of blood T cell repertoires in COVID-19. Germline CDR1 is GTSNPN and CDR2 is SVGIG (reference sequence). Unmatched junction bases numbered 2, after V lost 1 base and J lost 10 bases. The CDR3 sequence is 14 residues long. The authors' processing: Reference gene primers were amplified, and this amplification served to estimate nucleated cell counts. Data came from immunoSEQ multiplex PCR; TCRdb stores just in-frame clones and leaves some out. That table supplies the V and J calls and clone size; D and trimming were determined from the DNA. The sample records approximately 300,000 clones, 80% to 90% being singletons.

What was sequenced was PBMCs or T cells enriched from blood (not recorded which). This chain uses TRBV30 with TRBJ1-6; 12 positions agree with TRBD1. This clonotype originated in a young woman who had recovered from COVID-19. In DNA, the CDR3 is TGTGCCTGGAGTGGAGGGACAGGGGGCTCACCCCTCCACTTT. Its translation is CAWSGGTGGSPLHF.